The clone carrying this TCR beta chain was counted between two and nine times. Antigen: not known. This sample was included in a study of cytomegalovirus exposure and HLA in healthy donors. The wider study: From around 180 million T cells, an earlier analysis saw roughly 100 million unique TCR beta sequences. Whole-study results and caveats: In a later analysis, TCR beta V- and J-gene trimming showed a link to a missense DCLRE1C variant. Reportedly, cytomegalovirus status was diagnosed with high sensitivity and specificity. Fewer N-insertions than the 666-donor mean were reportedly shown by an Asian-associated ancestry cluster in a later analysis.

PCR amplification relied on 60 Vbeta primers (plus 13 Jbeta primers). The protocol was immunoSEQ multiplex PCR, while the TCRdb copy is restricted to in-frame clones and leaves out a portion. Among 75,000 to 95,000 clones listed, approximately 69% were seen once. CDR3 size: 13 residues. The germline V gene encodes CDR1 LNHDA and CDR2 SQIVND (reference sequence). The V and J ends lost 6 bases and 5 bases respectively, with 13 bases between them. Source material: PBMCs. V is TRBV19 and J is TRBJ1-1; D gene ambiguous. The sequence came from a woman aged 45-65 years in good health and CMV-seropositive. CDR3 sequence (DNA): TGTGCCAGTAGCCACAGAGGAGGGACTGAAGCTTTCTTT. Translation gives CASSHRGGTEAFF.